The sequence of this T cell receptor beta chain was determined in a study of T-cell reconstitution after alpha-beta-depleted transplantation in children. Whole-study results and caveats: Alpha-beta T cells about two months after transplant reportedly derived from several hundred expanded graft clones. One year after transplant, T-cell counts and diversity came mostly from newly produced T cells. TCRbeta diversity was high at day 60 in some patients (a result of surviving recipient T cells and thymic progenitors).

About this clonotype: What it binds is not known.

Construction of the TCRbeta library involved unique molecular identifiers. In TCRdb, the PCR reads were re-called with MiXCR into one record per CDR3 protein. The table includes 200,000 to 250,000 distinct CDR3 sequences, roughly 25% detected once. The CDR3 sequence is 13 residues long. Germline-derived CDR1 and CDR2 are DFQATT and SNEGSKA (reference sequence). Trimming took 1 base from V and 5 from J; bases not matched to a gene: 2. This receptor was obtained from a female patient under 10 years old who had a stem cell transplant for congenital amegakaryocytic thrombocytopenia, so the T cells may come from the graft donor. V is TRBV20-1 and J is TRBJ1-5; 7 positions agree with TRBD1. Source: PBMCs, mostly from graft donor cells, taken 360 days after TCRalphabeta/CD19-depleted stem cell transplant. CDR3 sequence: CSARGTGDQPQHF. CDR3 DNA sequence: TGCAGTGCTAGAGGGACAGGAGATCAGCCCCAGCATTTT.